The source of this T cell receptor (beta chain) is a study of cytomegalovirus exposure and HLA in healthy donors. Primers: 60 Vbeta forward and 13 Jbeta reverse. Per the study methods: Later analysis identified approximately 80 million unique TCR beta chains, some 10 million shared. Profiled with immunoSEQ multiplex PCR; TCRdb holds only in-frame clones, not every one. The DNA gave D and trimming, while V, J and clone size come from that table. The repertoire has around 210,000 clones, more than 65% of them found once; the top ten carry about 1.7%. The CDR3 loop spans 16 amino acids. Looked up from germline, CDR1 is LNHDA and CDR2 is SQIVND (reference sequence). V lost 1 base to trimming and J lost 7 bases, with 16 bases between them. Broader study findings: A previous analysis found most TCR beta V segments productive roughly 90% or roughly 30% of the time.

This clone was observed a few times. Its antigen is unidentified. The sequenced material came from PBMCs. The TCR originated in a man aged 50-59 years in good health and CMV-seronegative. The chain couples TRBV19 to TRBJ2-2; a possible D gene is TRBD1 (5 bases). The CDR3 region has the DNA TGTGCCAGTAGTATAGGATTCCCGGACACATTCGGGGAGCTGTTTTTT. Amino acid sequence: CASSIGFPDTFGELFF. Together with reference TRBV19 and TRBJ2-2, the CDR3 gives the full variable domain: DGGITQSPKYLFRKEGQNVTLSCEQNLNHDAMYWYRQDPGQGLRLIYYSQIVNDFQKGDIAEGYSVSREKKESFPLTVTSAQKNPTAFYLCASSIGFPDTFGELFFGEGSRLTVL.